Listed here are 20 T cell receptor beta chains from one sample, sequenced in a study of post-analysis software for immune sequencing data. Built from TCR beta cDNA, the libraries had unique molecular identifiers in them. MiXCR, run by TCRdb on the PCR reads, gives a single entry per CDR3 protein. Of fewer than 850,000 distinct CDR3 sequences listed, 25% to 30% are singletons. Study-level results: Several TRBV segments were more frequent in patients than controls; TRBV5-6, TRBV5-1 and TRBV20-1 belonged to this group.

The antigens of these receptors remain unknown. Sequenced sample: blood. Every receptor here comes from a girl aged 10 to 17 with multiple sclerosis.

V gene TRBV6-6 combines with J gene TRBJ1-5; D is perhaps TRBD1 (5 bases). CDR1 and CDR2 (germline): MNHNY, SVGAGI (reference sequence). Between the trimmed V and J ends, which lost 10 bases and 10 bases, there was a span of 20 bases. The CDR3 consists of 13 residues. In DNA form, the CDR3 reads TGTGCCACCCTCAATCGCCGCGACAGCCCCCAGCATTTT. Amino acid sequence: CATLNRRDSPQHF.

J is TRBJ2-1 and V is TRBV28; 9 positions match TRBD1. The CDR3 length is 15 residues. Germline values: CDR1 MDHEN, CDR2 SYDVKM. V lost 6 bases, J lost 3 bases, and 6 bases stayed unmatched. The chain's CDR3 is CASRPDRGHYNEQFF. The CDR3 DNA follows: TGTGCCAGCAGACCGGACAGGGGTCACTACAATGAGCAGTTCTTC. Complete variable domain (other parts from reference TRBV28 and TRBJ2-1): DVKVTQSSRYLVKRTGEKVFLECVQDMDHENMFWYRQDPGLGLRLIYFSYDVKMKEKGDIPEGYSVSREKKERFSLILESASTNQTSMYLCASRPDRGHYNEQFFGPGTRLTVL.

This clonotype was seen a handful of times. J is TRBJ2-1 and V is TRBV20-1, with a tentative D call TRBD2 (6 bases). The V end was cut by 6 bases, the J end by 8 bases, with 17 bases between. The CDR3 covers 13 residues. Germline-derived CDR1 and CDR2 are DFQATT and SNEGSKA (reference sequence). CDR3 nucleotide sequence: TGCAGTGCGCGGAGAGGAGGGGAGGATGAGCAGTTCTTC. It codes for CSARRGGEDEQFF.

The CDR3 sequence: CSASPGTPRDNEQFF. The CDR3, as DNA: TGCAGTGCTAGCCCCGGGACCCCACGGGACAATGAGCAGTTCTTC. The rearrangement links TRBV20-1 to TRBJ2-1, with D possibly being TRBD1 or TRBD2 (5 bases each). The CDR3 is made up of 15 amino acids. Germline loops: CDR1 DFQATT, CDR2 SNEGSKA (reference sequence). V was cut by 3 bases and J by 5 bases, with 17 bases left in between.

This chain joins TRBV12-3 or TRBV12-4 and TRBJ1-1; no clear D. V dropped 6 bases and J dropped 7 bases, with 15 bases sitting between them. This CDR3 contains 13 residues. CDR3 sequence reads: CASSAPGTVEAFF. The CDR3 DNA is TGTGCCAGCAGCGCACCAGGTACGGTTGAAGCTTTCTTT.

The V call is TRBV5-1, the J call TRBJ2-7, with 8 bases that match TRBD1. After removal of 2 bases from V and 3 bases from J, the junction contained 7 bases not matched to a gene. CDR3 size: 15 residues. CDR1 is SGHRS, CDR2 YFSETQ, per germline. CDR3 sequence: CASSFTGTGYYEQYF. The CDR3 nucleotides are TGCGCCAGCAGCTTTACCGGGACAGGCTACTACGAGCAGTACTTC.

The chain uses TRBV12-3 or TRBV12-4 and TRBJ2-7; no firm D call. The CDR3 has 13 amino acids. The ends were cut back, 6 bases at V and 2 bases at J, with 11 bases in the middle. The CDR3 sequence: CASSLVATYEQYF. CDR3 nucleotide sequence: TGTGCCAGCAGCCTCGTGGCCACCTACGAGCAGTACTTC.

In the case of this clonotype: The junction shows a germline mismatch at one end, possibly a read error. The chain uses TRBV6-2 or TRBV6-3 and TRBJ2-3; 7 nucleotides agree with TRBD1. CDR1 and CDR2 from the germline V gene are MNHEY and SVGEGT. This CDR3 spans 18 amino acids. CDR3 DNA sequence: TGTGCCAGCAGCCCCCCCAGAGGGGGCGCCCCTAGCACAGATACGCAATATTTT. Its translation is CASSPPRGGAPSTDTQYF.

This clonotype was counted a few times. As DNA, the CDR3 is TGTGCCAGCAGCTTATACGGAACGAATCAGCCCCAGCATTTT. It encodes CASSLYGTNQPQHF. The rearrangement joins TRBV7-2 to TRBJ1-5; D not certain. The CDR3 loop spans 14 amino acids. CDR1 and CDR2 from the germline V gene are SGHTA and FQGNSA. The V end was cut by 2 bases, the J end by 4 bases, with 9 bases between. The complete variable domain, with remaining parts taken from reference TRBV7-2 and TRBJ1-5, reads GAGVSQSPSNKVTEKGKDVELRCDPISGHTALYWYRQSLGQGLEFLIYFQGNSAPDKSGLPSDRFSAERTGGSVSTLTIQRTQQEDSAVYLCASSLYGTNQPQHFGDGTRLSIL.

This rearrangement joins TRBV6-1 to TRBJ2-5, with 12 bases that match TRBD2. CDR1 is MNHNS, CDR2 SASEGT, per germline. V shed 4 bases, J shed 3 bases, and the junction held 6 bases outside the gene matches. CDR3 length equals 16 residues. The CDR3 loop is CASSGTGLAGKETQYF. The CDR3 nucleotides are TGTGCCAGCAGTGGGACTGGACTAGCGGGGAAAGAGACCCAGTACTTC.

This sequence joins TRBV5-1 and TRBJ1-4; maybe TRBD1 (5 bases). The CDR3 runs to 15 residues. CDR1 and CDR2 (germline): SGHRS, YFSETQ. The V end lost 0 bases, the J end lost 7 bases, and 13 bases lay between the germline ends. DNA of the CDR3: TGCGCCAGCAGCTTGGAGGGTTCGGGGGGTGAAAAACTGTTTTTT. This sequence encodes CASSLEGSGGEKLFF.

The J gene is TRBJ1-5, the V gene TRBV6-4, with a weak D call TRBD1 (5 bases). This CDR3 spans 16 amino acids. CDR1 MRHNA and CDR2 SNTAGT come from the germline V gene. V dropped 10 bases and J dropped 4 bases, with 23 bases sitting between them. CDR3 in amino acids: CATHGGRARENQPQHF. The CDR3 nucleotides read TGTGCCACCCACGGGGGGAGGGCGAGGGAAAATCAGCCCCAGCATTTT.

This clonotype was observed at least ten times. V gene TRBV10-3 combines with J gene TRBJ2-1; TRBD1 matches at 8 bases. This CDR3 region has 16 residues. Trimming removed 0 bases from V and 12 bases from J; junction bases left unmatched: 13. The germline gives CDR1 ENHRY, CDR2 SYGVKD. DNA for the CDR3: TGTGCCATCAGTGAGTCGGCCCAGGGGGCAAGAGTAGGGCAGTTCTTC. It yields the protein CAISESAQGARVGQFF.

In this sample, this clonotype turned up many times. The chain links TRBV12-3 or TRBV12-4 to TRBJ2-7; 9 bases fit TRBD1. The CDR3 consists of 15 residues. The J segment lost 2 bases and the V segment lost 5 bases, leaving 7 bases of the junction unmatched. The CDR3 loop reads CASSTGDRETYEQYF. DNA of the CDR3: TGTGCCAGCAGTACAGGGGACAGGGAGACCTACGAGCAGTACTTC.

This clonotype was counted between two and nine times. The rearrangement uses TRBV20-1 and TRBJ2-7; unclear D gene. This CDR3 contains 13 residues. The germline CDR1 and CDR2 sequences are DFQATT and SNEGSKA (reference sequence). The V end lost 0 bases, the J end lost 3 bases, and 9 bases lay between the germline ends. Here the CDR3 reads CSARDTDLYEQYF. CDR3 DNA: TGCAGTGCTAGAGACACGGACCTCTACGAGCAGTACTTC.

V and J are TRBV7-9 and TRBJ2-1; 7 bases match TRBD1. CDR3 length: 16 residues. Germline CDR1 reads SEHNR; CDR2 reads FQNEAQ (reference sequence). V lost 5 bases, J lost 6 bases, and 13 bases stayed unmatched. This chain's CDR3 is CASSPEGTVVGNEQFF. In DNA, the CDR3 is TGTGCCAGCAGCCCTGAGGGGACAGTCGTCGGCAATGAGCAGTTCTTC.

This clonotype has more than one count but fewer than ten. The chain combines TRBV20-1 with TRBJ2-6; D is perhaps TRBD2 (6 bases). The CDR3 contains 15 residues. Germline V CDR1 and CDR2: DFQATT, SNEGSKA (reference sequence). Trimming shortened V by 4 bases and J by 4 bases, and 14 bases separated the two germline ends. The CDR3 is CSATGTGRGANVLTF. In DNA form, the CDR3 reads TGCAGTGCTACGGGAACGGGGAGGGGGGCCAACGTCCTGACTTTC.

Regarding this clonotype: It may be a read error: a sequence one base away is much more abundant. This chain uses TRBV28 with TRBJ2-6; D may correspond to TRBD1 or TRBD2 (5 bases each). The CDR3 has 18 amino acids. In germline, CDR1 is MDHEN, CDR2 SYDVKM. In nucleotides, the CDR3 is TGTGCCAGCAGTTTAGTATACAGGCCATGGACTGGGACCAACGTCCTGACTTTC. The encoded protein is CASSLVYRPWTGTNVLTF.

This clonotype has ten or more counts. This chain joins TRBV20-1 and TRBJ2-1, with 7 bases identical to TRBD2. Germline V gene sequence: CDR1 DFQATT, CDR2 SNEGSKA (reference sequence). Trimming took 3 bases from V and 9 from J; bases not matched to a gene: 17. This CDR3 is built from 16 residues. The CDR3 reads CSASLPGSGALFEQFF. CDR3 sequence (DNA): TGCAGTGCTAGCCTCCCCGGGAGCGGGGCTTTATTTGAGCAGTTCTTC.

This clonotype was found a few times. This chain links TRBV4-1 with TRBJ1-3, with D perhaps matching TRBD1 (5 bases). The CDR3 runs 16 residues. V gave up 3 bases and J gave up 7 bases, with 19 bases separating them. Per germline, CDR1 MGHRA and CDR2 YSYEKL. The CDR3 region has the DNA TGCGCCAGCAGCCACCGAGGTGGGGGTCCCGGGAACACCATATATTTT. Its translation: CASSHRGGGPGNTIYF.